A selection of T cell receptor beta chains follows, all from one sample in a study of T cell responses to AZD1222 COVID-19 vaccine. The repertoire was sequenced with immunoSEQ multiplex PCR; TCRdb's copy has only in-frame clones and lacks some. This sample has around 120,000 clones, with around 85% found just once. The input for sequencing was peripheral blood, taken on day 0 of AZD1222 vaccination. Every receptor here comes from an adult in good health. Each CDR3 is given without its conserved first and last residue. The order of the fields is CDR3 length, V gene, J gene, CDR3 protein.

>11|TRBV30|TRBJ2-1
AWTSGRATEQF
>12|TRBV5-4|TRBJ2-2
ASSLVDQTGELF
>14|TRBV6-2/TRBV6-3|TRBJ1-1
ASSSYRGPTNTEAF
>14|TRBV28|TRBJ1-4
ATIQGWGATNEKLF
>11|TRBV6-5|TRBJ2-7
ASSLGLSLEQY
>11|TRBV28|TRBJ2-2
ASSPGGSGELF
>14|TRBV6-1|TRBJ1-3
ASSGRDASSGNTIY
>13|TRBV28|TRBJ1-4
ASSLDRTTNEKLF
>11|TRBV7-9|TRBJ1-1
ASSPVAHSEAF
>10|TRBV15|TRBJ1-4
ATSRDSEKLF
>13|TRBV5-1|TRBJ2-7
ASSLSDRGAYEQY
>13|TRBV5-1|TRBJ1-2
ASSVGNGGGYGYT
>13|TRBV24-1|TRBJ1-5
ATSRRDGGNQPQH
>13|TRBV9|TRBJ2-7
ASSVEARPSYEQY
>13|TRBV27|TRBJ1-4
ASSLTGVVGEKLF
>16|TRBV3-1/TRBV3-2|TRBJ2-3
ASSRRTTSGSYTDTQY
>12|TRBV5-1|TRBJ1-1
ASSLRGVNTEAF
>16|TRBV23-1|TRBJ1-1
ASSPLGGVMGCSTEAF
>12|TRBV7-3|TRBJ2-1
ASSASGLRNEQF
>11|TRBV28|TRBJ1-2
ASRPQGDYGYT
>13|TRBV18|TRBJ1-2
ASSPLGQGTSGYT
>13|TRBV18|TRBJ2-7
ASSPPTGLGYEQY
>10|TRBV3-1/TRBV3-2|TRBJ1-2
ASSQANYGYT
>14|TRBV7-2|TRBJ2-3
ASSPDGTSVTDTQY
>11|TRBV10-1|TRBJ2-7
ASSESGARWQY
>11|TRBV6-6|TRBJ2-7
ASSYSPSQEQY
>14|TRBV4-1|TRBJ2-2
ASSLYGTSYTGELF
>15|TRBV4-2|TRBJ2-3
ASSQESRSSGWDTQY
>13|TRBV14|TRBJ2-1
ASSQTSGRHNEQF
>13|TRBV28|TRBJ2-7
ASSFTSGNYYEQY